The present entry profiles one TCR beta chain with its context. The sample holds a few counts of this clonotype. Its antigen is currently not known. It has no much larger one-base neighbor in the sample; base qualities were not kept. From the cysteine up to the phenylalanine, the CDR3 has a length of 13 residues. The read is trimmed to its CDR3 DNA, 39 bases read in frame from base 1. The junction carries 13 bases between V and J, which are trimmed by 7 bases and 6 bases respectively. Per the germline V gene, MNHNS is the CDR1 and SASEGT is the CDR2. The intended sense of this specimen's treatment or condition label: roughly ten-day PBMC culture with coronavirus spike peptide pools or control peptides (ViraFEST assay). The study used the ViraFEST assay, which expanded antigen-specific T cells with peptide pools and then identified expanded clonotypes by TCR sequencing. The convalescent patients' positive SARS-CoV-2 PCR tests fell between March and December 2020, which was before the Alpha, Beta and Delta variants emerged in the United States. About 2 million PBMCs per well were cultured in IMDM with approximately 5% human AB serum and 8 to 10 IU/ml IL-2, plus 10 ug/ml peptide pools. On days 3 and 7, half of the culture medium was replaced with fresh IL-2-containing medium. CD4+ T cells were isolated after approximately ten days of culture through negative selection using the EasySep CD4+ T cell isolation kit. Ficoll-Paque Plus gradient centrifugation was used to isolate PBMCs from whole blood, and the isolated PBMCs were then either used fresh or cryopreserved at -140C. Each culture condition was generally run in triplicate wells.

This specimen comes from a study of vaccination and CD4 T cells after COVID-19 (dated by TCRdb to between 2021 and 2023). For context, the study as a whole: SARS-CoV-2 positivity had been established in the convalescent patients by nasal swab PCR, and mild disease was recorded in nine or ten of these patients and severe disease in one. The convalescent cohort included six males and four females, with two Hispanic individuals, seven Caucasians, two Asians and one multiracial person. Participants received two doses of either the Pfizer-BioNTech BNT162b2 vaccine (n=8) or the Moderna mRNA-1273 vaccine (n=2). Post-COVID blood samples from convalescent patients were collected a median of about 110 days after diagnosis, with a range of 35 to 161 days. The time from the second vaccine dose to post-vaccine blood sampling had a median of roughly 72 days and ranged from 14 to 241 days. The cultures were stimulated with overlapping spike peptide pools from SARS-CoV-2 and from the common cold coronaviruses HCoV-NL63, HCoV-OC43 and HCoV-229E. Control cultures used a CEFX viral epitope pool as positive control, an HIV-1 Nef peptide pool as negative control, or no peptide. The spike-specific CD4+ TCR repertoire was compared before and after mRNA vaccination in ten to eleven COVID-19 convalescent patients and a few infection-naive healthy vaccine recipients.

Beyond this particular receptor, the publication reports: Relatively few convalescent patients were included in the study, and early timepoints after natural infection were not analyzed. In convalescent patients, nearly all vaccine-specific clones (304 of 307) were found to be mono-reactive for SARS-CoV-2 spike rather than cross-reactive with common cold coronaviruses. In convalescent patients, a median around 86% of post-vaccine SARS-CoV-2-reactive clones were detected only after vaccination, and vaccine-specific priming was suggested by this finding. An increase in the median number of SARS-CoV-2-reactive clonotypes from approximately 21 after infection to 38 after vaccination was observed, but the change was not found to be significant.

Library method: PCR. At the Johns Hopkins FTIC core, DNA from the cultured CD4+ T cells underwent TCR sequencing with the Oncomine TCR Beta short-read assay. The QIAamp micro DNA kit was used to extract genomic DNA from the cultured CD4+ T cells. Oncomine TCR Beta libraries from cultured CD4+ T cells were pooled using unique dual indexes and sequenced on an Illumina iSeq 100. For the original study's pipeline: Non-productive sequences were removed, and CDR3s that did not start with C, did not end with F or W, or were shorter than 7 amino acids were discarded. The MANAFEST web application was used to identify antigen-specific clonotypes by comparing peptide-stimulated wells against reference wells and other culture wells. To be called positive, a clone needed an FDR below 0.05, an odds ratio above 5, and a productive frequency above 0.1% in at least two of three replicate wells. A clonotype counted as cross-reactive if it showed significant expansion both in the SARS-CoV-2 spike wells and in at least one common cold coronavirus spike condition. Levenshtein distances (stringdist) and unrooted phylogenetic trees (ape) in R version 3.6.1 were used to assess CDR3 homology. TCRdb itself trimmed the public reads at Q25 with fastp, ran MiXCR and retained productive beta chains. A single entry per CDR3 protein holds the most common genes and DNA from its merged rows. It is TCRdb's table, rather than the study itself, that gives the V and J calls and clone size. This sample gives approximately 10,000 distinct CDR3 sequences in total; about half of them show up just once. 35% to 50% of the sample is taken by the ten largest.

The chain employs TRBV6-1 and TRBJ1-5; no D gene call is confident. Sequencing used CD4+ T cells from blood, cultured in vitro. This TCR came from a human donor who had recovered from COVID-19. The nucleotide sequence is TGTGCCAGCATGGCCCCATTCGGTCAGCCCCAGCATTTT. Its product reads: CASMAPFGQPQHF.